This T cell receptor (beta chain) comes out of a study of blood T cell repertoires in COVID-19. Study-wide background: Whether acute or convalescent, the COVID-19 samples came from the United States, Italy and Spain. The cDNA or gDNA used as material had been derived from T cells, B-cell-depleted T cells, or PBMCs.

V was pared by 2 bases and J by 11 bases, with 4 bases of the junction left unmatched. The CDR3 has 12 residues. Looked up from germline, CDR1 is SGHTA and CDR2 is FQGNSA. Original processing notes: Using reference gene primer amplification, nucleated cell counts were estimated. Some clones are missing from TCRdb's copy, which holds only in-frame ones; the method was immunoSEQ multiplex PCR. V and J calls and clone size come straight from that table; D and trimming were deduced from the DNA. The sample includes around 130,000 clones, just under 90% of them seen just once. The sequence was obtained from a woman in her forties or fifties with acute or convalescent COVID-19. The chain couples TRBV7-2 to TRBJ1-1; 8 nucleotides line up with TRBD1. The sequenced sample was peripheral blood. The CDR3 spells CASSLQGARAFF. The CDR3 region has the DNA TGTGCCAGCAGCTTACAGGGGGCTAGGGCTTTCTTT.